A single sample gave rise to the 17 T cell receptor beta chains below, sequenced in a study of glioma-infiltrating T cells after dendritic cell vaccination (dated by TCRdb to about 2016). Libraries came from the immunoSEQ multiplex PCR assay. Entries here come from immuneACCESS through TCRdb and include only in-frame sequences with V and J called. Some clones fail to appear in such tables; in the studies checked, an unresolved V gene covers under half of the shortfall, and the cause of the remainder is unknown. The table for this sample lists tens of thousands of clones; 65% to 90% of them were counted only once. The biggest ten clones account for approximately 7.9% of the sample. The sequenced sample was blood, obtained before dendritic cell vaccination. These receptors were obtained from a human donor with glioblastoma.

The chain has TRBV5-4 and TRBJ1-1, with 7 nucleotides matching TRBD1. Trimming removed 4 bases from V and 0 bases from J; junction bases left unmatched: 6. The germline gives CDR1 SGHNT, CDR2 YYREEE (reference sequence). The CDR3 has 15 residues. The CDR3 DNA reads TGTGCCAGCAGCCCGGGACAGACCATGAACACTGAAGCTTTCTTT. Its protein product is CASSPGQTMNTEAFF.

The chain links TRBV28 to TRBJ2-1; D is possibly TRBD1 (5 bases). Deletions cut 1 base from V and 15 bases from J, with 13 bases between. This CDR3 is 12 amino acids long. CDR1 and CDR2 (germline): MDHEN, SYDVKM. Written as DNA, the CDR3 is TGTGCCAGCAGTTTATTGGGCAGGGTGCCGTTCTTC. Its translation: CASSLLGRVPFF.

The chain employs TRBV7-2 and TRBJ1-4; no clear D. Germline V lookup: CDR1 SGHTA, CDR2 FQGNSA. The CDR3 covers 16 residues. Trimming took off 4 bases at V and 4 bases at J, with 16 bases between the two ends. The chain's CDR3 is CASSSSGLPGNEKLFF. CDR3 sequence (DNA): TGTGCCAGCAGCTCTTCAGGACTCCCTGGTAATGAAAAACTGTTTTTT.

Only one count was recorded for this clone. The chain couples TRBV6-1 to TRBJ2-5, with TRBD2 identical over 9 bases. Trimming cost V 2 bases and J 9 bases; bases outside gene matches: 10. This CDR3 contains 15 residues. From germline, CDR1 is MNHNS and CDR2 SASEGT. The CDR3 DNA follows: TGTGCCAGCAGTGAACTGCGGGGGGGGATCGTGGCCCAGTACTTC. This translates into CASSELRGGIVAQYF.

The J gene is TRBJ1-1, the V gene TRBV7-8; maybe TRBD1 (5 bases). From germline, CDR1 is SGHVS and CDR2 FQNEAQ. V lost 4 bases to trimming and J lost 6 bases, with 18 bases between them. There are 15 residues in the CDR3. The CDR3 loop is CASSYLAWGEAEAFF. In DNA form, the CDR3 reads TGTGCCAGCAGCTACTTGGCTTGGGGCGAGGCTGAAGCTTTCTTT.

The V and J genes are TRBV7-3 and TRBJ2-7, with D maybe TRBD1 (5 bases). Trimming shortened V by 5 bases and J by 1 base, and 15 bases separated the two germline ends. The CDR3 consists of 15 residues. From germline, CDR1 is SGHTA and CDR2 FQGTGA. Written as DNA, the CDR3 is TGTGCCAGCAGCCAAGGGGCAGGCCAGTCCTACGAGCAGTACTTC. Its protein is CASSQGAGQSYEQYF.

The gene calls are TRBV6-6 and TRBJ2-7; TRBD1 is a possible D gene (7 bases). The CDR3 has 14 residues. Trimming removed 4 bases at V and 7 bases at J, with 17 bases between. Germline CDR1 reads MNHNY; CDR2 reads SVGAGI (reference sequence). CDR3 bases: TGTGCCAGCAGTTCCCCGCGACAGGGAGGTGAGCAGTACTTC. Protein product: CASSSPRQGGEQYF.

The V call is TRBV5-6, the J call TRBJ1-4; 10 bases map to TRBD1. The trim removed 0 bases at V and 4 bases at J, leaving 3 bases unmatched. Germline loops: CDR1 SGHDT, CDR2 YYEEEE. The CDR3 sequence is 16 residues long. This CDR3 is CASSLVDRGSNEKLFF. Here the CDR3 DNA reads TGTGCCAGCAGCTTGGTGGACAGGGGGAGTAATGAAAAACTGTTTTTT. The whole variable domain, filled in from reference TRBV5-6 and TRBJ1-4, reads DAGVTQSPTHLIKTRGQQVTLRCSPKSGHDTVSWYQQALGQGPQFIFQYYEEEERQRGNFPDRFSGHQFPNYSSELNVNALLLGDSALYLCASSLVDRGSNEKLFFGSGTQLSVL.

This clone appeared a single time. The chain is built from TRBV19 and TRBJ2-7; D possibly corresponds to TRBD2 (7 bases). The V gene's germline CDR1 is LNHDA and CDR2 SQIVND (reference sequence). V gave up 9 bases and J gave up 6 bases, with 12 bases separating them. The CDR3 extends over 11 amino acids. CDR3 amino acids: CASRRGAEQYF. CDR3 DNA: TGTGCCAGCCGTCGGGGGGCCGAGCAGTACTTC.

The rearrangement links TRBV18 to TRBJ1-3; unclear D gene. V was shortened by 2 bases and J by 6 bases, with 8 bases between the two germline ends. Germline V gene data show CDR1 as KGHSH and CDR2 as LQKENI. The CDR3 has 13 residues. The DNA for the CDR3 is TGTGCCAGCTCACCAGGAGCGGCAAACACCATATATTTT. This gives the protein CASSPGAANTIYF. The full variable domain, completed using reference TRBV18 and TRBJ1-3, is NAGVMQNPRHLVRRRGQEARLRCSPMKGHSHVYWYRQLPEEGLKFMVYLQKENIIDESGMPKERFSAEFPKEGPSILRIQQVVRGDSAAYFCASSPGAANTIYFGEGSWLTVV.

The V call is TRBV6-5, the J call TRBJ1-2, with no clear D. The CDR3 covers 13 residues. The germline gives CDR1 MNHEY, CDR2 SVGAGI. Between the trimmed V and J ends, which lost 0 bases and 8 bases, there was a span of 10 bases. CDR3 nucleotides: TGTGCCAGCAGTTACTCAGGCAGCAGGGGCTACACCTTC. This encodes CASSYSGSRGYTF.

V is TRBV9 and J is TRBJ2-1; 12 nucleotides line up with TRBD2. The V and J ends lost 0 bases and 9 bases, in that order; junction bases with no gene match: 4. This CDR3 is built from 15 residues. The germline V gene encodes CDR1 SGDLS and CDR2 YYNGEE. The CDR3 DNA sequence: TGTGCCAGCAGCGTAGAACCTAGCGGGGGGGGTGAGCAGTTCTTC. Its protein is CASSVEPSGGGEQFF. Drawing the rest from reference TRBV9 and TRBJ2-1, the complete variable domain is DSGVTQTPKHLITATGQRVTLRCSPRSGDLSVYWYQQSLDQGLQFLIQYYNGEERAKGNILERFSAQQFPDLHSELNLSSLELGDSALYFCASSVEPSGGGEQFFGPGTRLTVL.

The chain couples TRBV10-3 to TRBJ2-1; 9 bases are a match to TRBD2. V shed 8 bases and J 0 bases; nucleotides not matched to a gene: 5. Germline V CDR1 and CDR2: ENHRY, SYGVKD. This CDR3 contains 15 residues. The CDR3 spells CAISGGGASYNEQFF. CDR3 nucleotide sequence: TGTGCCATCTCTGGCGGGGGGGCCTCCTACAATGAGCAGTTCTTC.

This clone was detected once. The CDR3 sequence: CASSLSGLVADTQYF. CDR3 coding DNA: TGTGCCAGCAGTTTATCGGGACTAGTGGCAGATACGCAGTATTTT. This chain connects TRBV27 to TRBJ2-3; the match to TRBD2 covers 8 bases. There are 15 residues in the CDR3. Germline lookup yields CDR1 MNHEY and CDR2 SMNVEV (reference sequence). Trimming took 0 bases from V and 4 from J; bases not matched to a gene: 3.

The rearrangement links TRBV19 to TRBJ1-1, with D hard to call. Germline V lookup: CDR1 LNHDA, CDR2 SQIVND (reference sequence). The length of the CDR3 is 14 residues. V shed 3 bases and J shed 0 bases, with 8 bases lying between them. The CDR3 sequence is CASSIRAVNTEAFF. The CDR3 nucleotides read TGTGCCAGTAGTATTCGCGCGGTGAACACTGAAGCTTTCTTT.

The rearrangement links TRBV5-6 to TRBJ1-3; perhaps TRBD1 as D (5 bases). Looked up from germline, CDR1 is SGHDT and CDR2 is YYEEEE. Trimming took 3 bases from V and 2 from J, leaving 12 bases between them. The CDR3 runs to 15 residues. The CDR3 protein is CASSSDGAAGNTIYF. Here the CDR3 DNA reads TGTGCCAGCAGCTCCGATGGGGCCGCTGGAAACACCATATATTTT.

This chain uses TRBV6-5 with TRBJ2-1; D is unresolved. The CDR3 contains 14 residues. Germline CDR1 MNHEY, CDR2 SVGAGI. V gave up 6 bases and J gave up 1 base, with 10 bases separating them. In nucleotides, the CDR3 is TGTGCCAGCAGGGTCTGGAGTTCCTACAATGAGCAGTTCTTC. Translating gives CASRVWSSYNEQFF.